The entry below gives a single T cell receptor beta chain sequence along with its context. Its matching antigen is unknown. Unmatched junction bases numbered 7, after V lost 4 bases and J lost 2 bases. There are 16 residues in the CDR3. Germline lookup yields CDR1 MNHNY and CDR2 SVGAGI (reference sequence). The data originate from a study of graft-versus-host responses after intestinal transplantation. In the study overall: Recipients were given multivisceral, liver-intestinal, or isolated intestinal transplants.

Produced via immunoSEQ multiplex PCR; TCRdb's table is partial and in-frame only. The data hold about 100,000 clones, with roughly nine tenths observed a single time. The chain carries TRBV6-6 and TRBJ1-5, with TRBD1 identical over 8 bases. This sequence was found in a human donor who was the organ donor for an intestinal transplant. The specimen comprised unstimulated CD4+ T cells sorted from spleen or lymph node cells, sampled before transplant. The CDR3, as DNA: TGTGCCAGCAGTTCGAGGACAGGGTCTGGCAATCAGCCCCAGCATTTT. This sequence encodes CASSSRTGSGNQPQHF.